This TCR beta chain stems from a study of human T cells and chemical hapten exposure. This clonotype was recorded at least ten times. The germline V and J ends were trimmed by 1 base and 4 bases, with 25 bases remaining between them. The CDR3 is made up of 19 amino acids. From germline, CDR1 is SGHTA and CDR2 FQGNSA. Time point of the sample: pre-sensitization, week 0. As to treatment: therapeutic diphenylcyclopropenone sensitization with weekly scalp DPC. Using its own MiXCR run on the RACE reads, TCRdb lists one record per CDR3 protein. Here the sample spans 35,000 to 50,000 distinct CDR3 sequences, about 11% being singletons.

The receptor was derived from a man aged 30 to 39 with alopecia areata. Some clones in this sample may be carry-over from other donors' samples. The chain couples TRBV7-2 to TRBJ1-2; a weak D match, TRBD1 (6 bases). The source material was whole blood, sampled in connection with sensitization to the hapten diphenylcyclopropenone (DPC). The CDR3 is CASSLGGGRGRDGGYGYTF. The CDR3 DNA reads as TGTGCCAGCAGCTTAGGAGGCGGCAGGGGACGTGACGGAGGCTATGGCTACACCTTC.